This paragraph reports one TCR beta chain. Libraries were prepared by immunoSEQ multiplex PCR; TCRdb keeps only in-frame clonotypes and omits some of them. The data hold millions of clones, with roughly 96% observed a single time. The sample is drawn from a study of shared clonotypes between healthy human individuals. Germline V gene lookup returns CDR1 MNHNY and CDR2 SVGAGI (reference sequence). The length of the CDR3 is 15 residues. V lost 0 bases, J lost 1 base, and 9 bases lay in between. V gene TRBV6-6 combines with J gene TRBJ2-5, with a weak D call TRBD2 (5 bases). The receptor's source is a young man in good health. The sample consisted of naive CD4+ T cells sorted from blood. Described subset: CD45RA+ positively selected. CDR3 region: CASSYSAGLQETQYF. The DNA for the CDR3 is TGTGCCAGCAGTTACTCGGCAGGACTCCAAGAGACCCAGTACTTC.